This T cell receptor beta chain was recorded in a study of T cells in Graves' hyperthyroidism and ophthalmopathy. Using RNA transcripts as the source, TCR beta CDR3 regions were amplified. Carried out on the TCR CDR3, a first-round RT-PCR used the HTBI primer set. TCRdb ran MiXCR on the multiplex PCR reads and lists one entry per CDR3 protein. The table shows more than 650,000 distinct CDR3 sequences, with 14% occurring only once. To note about this clonotype: At one of its ends the junction is not consistent with the germline gene, which may arise from a read error.

The CDR3 sequence is 13 residues long. This clonotype was sampled from a woman in her late teens or twenties with Graves' hyperthyroidism. The sequenced sample consisted of blood. The chain recombines TRBV12-3 or TRBV12-4 with TRBJ1-1; perhaps TRBD1 as D (5 bases). CDR3 protein: CASSISGFTEVFF. DNA for the CDR3: TGTGCCAGCAGTATCTCAGGGTTCACTGAAGTTTTCTTT.